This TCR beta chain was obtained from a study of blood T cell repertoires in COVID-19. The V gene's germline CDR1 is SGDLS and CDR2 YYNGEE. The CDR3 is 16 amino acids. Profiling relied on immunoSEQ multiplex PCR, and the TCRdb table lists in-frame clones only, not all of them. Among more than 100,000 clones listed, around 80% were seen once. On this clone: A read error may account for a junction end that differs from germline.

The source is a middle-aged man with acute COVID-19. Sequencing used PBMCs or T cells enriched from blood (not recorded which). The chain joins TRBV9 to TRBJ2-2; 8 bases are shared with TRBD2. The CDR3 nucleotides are TGTGCCAGCAGCGTAGATAATAGCGGGAACTCCGGGGAGCTGTTTTTT. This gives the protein CASSVDNSGNSGELFF.